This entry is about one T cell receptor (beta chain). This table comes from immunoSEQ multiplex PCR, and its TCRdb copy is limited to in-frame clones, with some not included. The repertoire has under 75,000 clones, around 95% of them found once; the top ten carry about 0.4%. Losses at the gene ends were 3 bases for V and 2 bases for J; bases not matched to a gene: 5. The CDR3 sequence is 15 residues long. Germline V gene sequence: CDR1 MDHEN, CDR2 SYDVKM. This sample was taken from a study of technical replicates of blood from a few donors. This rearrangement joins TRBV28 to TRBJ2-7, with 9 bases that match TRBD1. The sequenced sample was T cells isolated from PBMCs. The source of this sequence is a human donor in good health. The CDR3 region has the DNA TGTGCCAGCAGTTTGGGGACAGGGATGACCTACGAGCAGTACTTC. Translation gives CASSLGTGMTYEQYF.